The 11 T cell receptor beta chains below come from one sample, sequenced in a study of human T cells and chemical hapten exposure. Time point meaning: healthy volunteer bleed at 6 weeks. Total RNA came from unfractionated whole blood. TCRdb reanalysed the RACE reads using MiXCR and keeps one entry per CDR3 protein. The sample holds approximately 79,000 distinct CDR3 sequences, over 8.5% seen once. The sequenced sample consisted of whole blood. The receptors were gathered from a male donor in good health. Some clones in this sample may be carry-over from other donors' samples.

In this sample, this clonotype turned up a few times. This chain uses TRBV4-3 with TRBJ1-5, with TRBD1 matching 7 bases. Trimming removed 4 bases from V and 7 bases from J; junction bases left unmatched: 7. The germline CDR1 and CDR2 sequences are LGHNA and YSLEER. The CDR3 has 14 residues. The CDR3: CASSPDRASQPQHF. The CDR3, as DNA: TGCGCCAGCAGCCCCGACAGGGCTTCCCAGCCCCAGCATTTT.

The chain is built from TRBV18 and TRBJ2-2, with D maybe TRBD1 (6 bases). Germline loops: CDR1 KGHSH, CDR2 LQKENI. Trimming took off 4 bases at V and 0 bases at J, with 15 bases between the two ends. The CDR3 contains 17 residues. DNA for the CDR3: TGTGCCAGCTCACTGATCCCCCGGGACACGAACACCGGGGAGCTGTTTTTT. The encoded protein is CASSLIPRDTNTGELFF.

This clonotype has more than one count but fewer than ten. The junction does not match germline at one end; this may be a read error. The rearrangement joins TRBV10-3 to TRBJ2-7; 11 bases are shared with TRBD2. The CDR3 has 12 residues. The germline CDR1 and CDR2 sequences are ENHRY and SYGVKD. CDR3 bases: TGTGCCATCAGTGACACCGGGACTAGCGGTGTCTTC. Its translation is CAISDTGTSGVF.

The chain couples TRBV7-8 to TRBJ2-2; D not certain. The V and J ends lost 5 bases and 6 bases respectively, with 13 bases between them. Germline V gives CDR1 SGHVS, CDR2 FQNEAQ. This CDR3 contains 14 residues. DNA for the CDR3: TGTGCCAGCAGCCCCGTAAAGGTATCCGGGGAGCTGTTTTTT. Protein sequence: CASSPVKVSGELFF.

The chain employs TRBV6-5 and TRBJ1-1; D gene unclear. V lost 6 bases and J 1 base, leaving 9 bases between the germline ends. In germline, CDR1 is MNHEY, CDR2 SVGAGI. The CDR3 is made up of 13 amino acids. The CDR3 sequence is CASSRQRNTEAFF. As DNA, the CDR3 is TGTGCCAGCAGCCGTCAACGGAACACTGAAGCTTTCTTT.

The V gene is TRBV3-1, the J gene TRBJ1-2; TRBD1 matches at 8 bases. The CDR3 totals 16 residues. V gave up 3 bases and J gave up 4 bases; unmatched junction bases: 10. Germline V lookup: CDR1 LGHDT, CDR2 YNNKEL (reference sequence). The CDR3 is CASSQTGAPQGYGYTF. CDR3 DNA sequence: TGTGCCAGCAGCCAGACAGGGGCCCCTCAGGGCTATGGCTACACCTTC.

The CDR3 DNA is TGTGCCAGCAGTTTAGTCGGAAACACTGAAGCTTTCTTT. It is translated as CASSLVGNTEAFF. The J gene is TRBJ1-1, the V gene TRBV12-3 or TRBV12-4, with D hard to call. This CDR3 spans 13 amino acids. V lost 1 base, J lost 2 bases, and 5 bases lay in between.

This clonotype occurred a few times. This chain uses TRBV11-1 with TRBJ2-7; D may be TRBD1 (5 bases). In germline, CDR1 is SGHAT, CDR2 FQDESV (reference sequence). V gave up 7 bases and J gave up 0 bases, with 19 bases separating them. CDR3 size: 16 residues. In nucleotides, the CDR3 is TGTGCCAGCACCATTAGGACAAACCTTAGCTCCTACGAGCAGTACTTC. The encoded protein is CASTIRTNLSSYEQYF.

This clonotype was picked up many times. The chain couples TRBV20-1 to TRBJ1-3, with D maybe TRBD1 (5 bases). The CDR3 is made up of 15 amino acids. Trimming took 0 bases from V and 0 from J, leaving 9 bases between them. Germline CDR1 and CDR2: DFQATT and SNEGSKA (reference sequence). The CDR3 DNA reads TGCAGTGCTAGAGATTGGGGGAGCTCTGGAAACACCATATATTTT. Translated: CSARDWGSSGNTIYF.

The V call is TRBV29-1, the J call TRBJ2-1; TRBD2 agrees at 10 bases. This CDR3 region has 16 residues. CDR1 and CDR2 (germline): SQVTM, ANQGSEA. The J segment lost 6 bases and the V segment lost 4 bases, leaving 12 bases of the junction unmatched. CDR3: CSVVASGSSGANEQFF. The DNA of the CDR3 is TGCAGCGTTGTGGCTAGCGGGAGTTCTGGGGCCAATGAGCAGTTCTTC.

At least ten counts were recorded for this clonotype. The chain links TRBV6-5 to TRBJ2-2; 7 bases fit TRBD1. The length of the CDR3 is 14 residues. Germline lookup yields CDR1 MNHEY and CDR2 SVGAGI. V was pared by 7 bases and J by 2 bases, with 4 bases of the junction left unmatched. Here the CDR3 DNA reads TGTGCCAGCACCGGGACAGCTAACACCGGGGAGCTGTTTTTT. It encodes CASTGTANTGELFF.